This TCR beta chain was sequenced for a study of human T cells and chemical hapten exposure. Each CDR3 protein gets one entry after TCRdb re-called the RACE reads with MiXCR. The sample records around 99,000 distinct CDR3 sequences, roughly 12% being singletons. Germline CDR1 and CDR2: SGHRS and YFSETQ. The length of the CDR3 is 13 residues. Trimming cost V 3 bases and J 0 bases, with 6 bases left between them. Time point given: patch test 1, 2 weeks after DPC sensitization. Treatment: therapeutic diphenylcyclopropenone sensitization with weekly scalp DPC. The sequenced sample was whole blood, obtained in connection with sensitization to the hapten diphenylcyclopropenone (DPC). The chain employs TRBV5-1 and TRBJ1-1; D remains unclear. This receptor was obtained from a woman aged 40-49 years with alopecia areata. Some clones in this sample may be carry-over from other donors' samples. The DNA of the CDR3 is TGCGCCAGCAGCTCAAGGGTGAACACTGAAGCTTTCTTT. This codes for CASSSRVNTEAFF. Drawing the rest from reference TRBV5-1 and TRBJ1-1, the complete variable domain is KAGVTQTPRYLIKTRGQQVTLSCSPISGHRSVSWYQQTPGQGLQFLFEYFSETQRNKGNFPGRFSGRQFSNSRSEMNVSTLELGDSALYLCASSSRVNTEAFFGQGTRLTVV.